This T cell receptor (beta chain) was recovered during a study of blood T cell repertoires in COVID-19 (dated by TCRdb to between 2020 and 2021). Looking at the study overall: Collaborator samples came from the United States, Italy and Spain and covered acute and convalescent phases of COVID-19. Nearly every sample came with metadata listing a de-identified subject ID, COVID-19 status, age in years and sex. Deeply sampled blood TCRbeta repertoires from subjects exposed to, actively infected with, or recovered from COVID-19 were included in the dataset. HLA class I and class II types, where available, came from metadata supplied by the sample provider rather than from assay-based typing. The samples were drawn from the first 160 participants of the ongoing ImmuneRACE study and from under 1,500 subjects provided by 6 global collaborators. The repertoires were released in a freely available public database meant as a resource for research on the immune response to SARS-CoV-2. The prospective study material was composed of cDNA or gDNA derived from T cells, B-cell-depleted T cells, or PBMCs. Beyond this particular receptor, the publication reports: How much clinical and demographic metadata was included differed by source and by participant, and the metadata was provided uncurated.

The germline V end is reduced by 4 bases and the J end by 4 bases; junction bases left unmatched: 4. Measured from the cysteine to the phenylalanine, the CDR3 is 14 residues long. The only DNA kept is the CDR3, 42 bases in frame from the first base. From a lookup of the germline V gene (reference sequence), CDR1 and CDR2 are SGHNT and YYREEE. A note on this clone: It lacks a known antigen. No base qualities exist here, and no much larger clone lies one base off it.

A second Seattle source provided samples from volunteer blood donors who had recovered from COVID-19. Each collaborating institution followed its own protocols to collect whole blood in K2EDTA tubes. For TCRbeta analysis, collaborator samples were shipped as frozen whole blood, as isolated PBMCs, or as DNA extracted from either sample type. TCRbeta CDR3 regions were amplified from genomic DNA using the immunoSEQ Assay, a bias-controlled multiplex PCR. Per the authors' processing: The number of nucleated cells in each sample was estimated by amplification of reference gene primers within the assay. To quantify the absolute abundance of each unique TCRbeta CDR3 rearrangement, sequence reads were collapsed and filtered. For each sample, productive Simpson clonality was calculated by taking the square root of Simpson's diversity index across productive rearrangements. This immuneACCESS table, as held by TCRdb, lists in-frame sequences with V and J called but not all clones. Of the missing ones, under half trace to an unresolved V gene in checked studies; the others have no known cause. D and trimming come from the DNA, and the V and J calls and clone size come from that table. This sample lists about 280,000 clones; about 86% were detected once. The top ten clones comprise 2% to 2.5% of the sample.

The clonotype was recovered from a woman aged 25 to 39 who had recovered from COVID-19. Source material: peripheral blood. The V gene is TRBV5-4 and the J gene is TRBJ1-4; 7 junctional bases match TRBD1. For the CDR3, the sequence is CASSQGQNNEKLFF. The DNA sequence reads TGTGCCAGCAGCCAGGGACAGAATAATGAAAAACTGTTTTTT.